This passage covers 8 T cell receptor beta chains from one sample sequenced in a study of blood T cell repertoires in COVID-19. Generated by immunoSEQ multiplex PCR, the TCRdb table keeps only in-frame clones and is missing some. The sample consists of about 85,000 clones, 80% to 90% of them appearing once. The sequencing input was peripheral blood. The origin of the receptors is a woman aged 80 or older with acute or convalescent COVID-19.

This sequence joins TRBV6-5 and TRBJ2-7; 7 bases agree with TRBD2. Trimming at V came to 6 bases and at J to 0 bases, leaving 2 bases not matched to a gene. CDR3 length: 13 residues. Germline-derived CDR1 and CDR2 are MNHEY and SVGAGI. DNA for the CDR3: TGTGCCAGCAGCCTAGCGGCCTCCTACGAGCAGTACTTC. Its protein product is CASSLAASYEQYF.

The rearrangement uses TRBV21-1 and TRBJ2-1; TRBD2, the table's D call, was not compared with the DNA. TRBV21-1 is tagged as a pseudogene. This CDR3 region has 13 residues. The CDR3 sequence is CASIGTSVSEQFF. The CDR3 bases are TGTGCCAGCATCGGGACTAGCGTGAGTGAGCAGTTCTTC.

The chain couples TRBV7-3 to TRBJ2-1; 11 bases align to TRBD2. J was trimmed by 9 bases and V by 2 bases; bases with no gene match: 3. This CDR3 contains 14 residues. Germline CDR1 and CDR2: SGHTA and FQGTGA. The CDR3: CASSLGLAGGEQFF. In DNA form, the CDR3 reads TGTGCCAGCAGCTTAGGGCTAGCGGGAGGTGAGCAGTTCTTC. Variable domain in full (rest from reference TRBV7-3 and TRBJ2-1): GAGVSQTPSNKVTEKGKYVELRCDPISGHTALYWYRQSLGQGPEFLIYFQGTGAADDSGLPNDRFFAVRPEGSVSTLKIQRTERGDSAVYLCASSLGLAGGEQFFGPGTRLTVL.

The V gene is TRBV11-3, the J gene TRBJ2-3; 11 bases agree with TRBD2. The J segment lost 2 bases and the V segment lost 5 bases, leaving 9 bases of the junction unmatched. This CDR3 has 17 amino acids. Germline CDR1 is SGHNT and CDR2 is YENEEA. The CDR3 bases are TGTGCCAGCAGCCGAACATTTAGCGGGGGGGCCACAGATACGCAGTATTTT. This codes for CASSRTFSGGATDTQYF.

Here the CDR3 reads CASSFTSGGAGDTQYF. CDR3 coding DNA: TGTGCCAGCAGTTTCACTAGCGGGGGGGCCGGAGATACGCAGTATTTT. This sequence joins TRBV7-2 and TRBJ2-3; 13 bases fit TRBD2. Germline CDR1 SGHTA, CDR2 FQGNSA. CDR3 length: 16 residues. The V gene end was trimmed by 6 bases and the J gene end by 5 bases; junction bases not matched to a gene: 8.

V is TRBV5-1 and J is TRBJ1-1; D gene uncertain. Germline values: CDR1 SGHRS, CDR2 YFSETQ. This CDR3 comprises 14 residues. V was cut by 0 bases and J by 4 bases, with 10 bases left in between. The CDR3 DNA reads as TGCGCCAGCAGCTTGGAATACAGCTCCACTGAAGCTTTCTTT. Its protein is CASSLEYSSTEAFF.

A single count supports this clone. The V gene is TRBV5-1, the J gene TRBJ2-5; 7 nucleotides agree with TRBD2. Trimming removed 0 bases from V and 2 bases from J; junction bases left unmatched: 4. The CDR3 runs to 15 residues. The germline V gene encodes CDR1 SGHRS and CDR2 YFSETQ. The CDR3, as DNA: TGCGCCAGCAGCTTGGCGCTAGCGGTACAAGAGACCCAGTACTTC. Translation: CASSLALAVQETQYF.

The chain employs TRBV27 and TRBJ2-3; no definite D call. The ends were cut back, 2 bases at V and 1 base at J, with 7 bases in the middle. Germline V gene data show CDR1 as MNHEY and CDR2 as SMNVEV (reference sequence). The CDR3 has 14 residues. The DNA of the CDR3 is TGTGCCAGCAGTTTACAGACTGGCACAGATACGCAGTATTTT. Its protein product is CASSLQTGTDTQYF.